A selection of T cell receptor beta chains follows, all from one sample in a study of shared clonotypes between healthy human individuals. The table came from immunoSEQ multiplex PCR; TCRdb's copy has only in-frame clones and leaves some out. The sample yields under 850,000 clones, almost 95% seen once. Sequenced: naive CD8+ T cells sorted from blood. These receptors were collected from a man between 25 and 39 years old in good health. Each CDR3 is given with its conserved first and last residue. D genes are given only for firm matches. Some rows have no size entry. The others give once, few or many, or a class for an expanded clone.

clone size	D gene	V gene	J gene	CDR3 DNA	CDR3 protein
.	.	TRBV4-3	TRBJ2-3	TGCGCCGGCAGCCAAGAACGATATTCTTCGACAGATACGCAGTATTTT	CAGSQERYSSTDTQYF
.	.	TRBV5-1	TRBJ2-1	TGCGCCAGCAGCCCCGACAGCTACAATGAGCAGTTCTTC	CASSPDSYNEQFF
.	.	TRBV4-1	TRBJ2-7	TGCGCCAGCAGCCAAGATTGGGTGACCACCTACGAGCAGTACTTC	CASSQDWVTTYEQYF
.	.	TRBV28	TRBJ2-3	TGTGCCAGCAGTCCCCTCCGGACGGCTAGCACAGATACGCAGTATTTT	CASSPLRTASTDTQYF
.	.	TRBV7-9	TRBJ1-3	TGTGCCAGCAGCCCCCCCCGGGACCTCCATACGACGTCCGGAAACACCATATATTTT	CASSPPRDLHTTSGNTIYF
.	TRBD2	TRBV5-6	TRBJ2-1	TGTGCCAGCAGCTTCCCTAGCGGGACCCCTCAGTTCTTC	CASSFPSGTPQFF
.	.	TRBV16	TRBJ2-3	TGTGCCAGCAGCCCGGACAGTTTTGCCGCAGATACGCAGTATTTT	CASSPDSFAADTQYF
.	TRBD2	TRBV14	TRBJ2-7	TGTGCCAGCAGCCAAGTTGTCGCTAGCGGAAGTTCCTACGAGCAGTACTTC	CASSQVVASGSSYEQYF
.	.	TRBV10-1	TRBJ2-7	TGCGCCAGCAGTGAGTCAAGCTGGGGAGAGCAGTACTTC	CASSESSWGEQYF
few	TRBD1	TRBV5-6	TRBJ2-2	TGTGCCAGCAGCTTGGCGGGACAGGGGGCCTACGGGGAGCTGTTTTTT	CASSLAGQGAYGELFF
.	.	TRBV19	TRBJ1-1	TGTGCCAGTAGTATAGGCGACGCGAACACTGAAGCTTTCTTT	CASSIGDANTEAFF
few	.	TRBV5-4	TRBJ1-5	TGTGCCAGCAGCTCGGACGGGGGACAGCCCCAGCATTTT	CASSSDGGQPQHF
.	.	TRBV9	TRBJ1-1	TGTGCCAGCAGCGTAGGGGGAGCCACTGAAGCTTTCTTT	CASSVGGATEAFF
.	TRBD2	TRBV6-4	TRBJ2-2	TGTGCCAGCAGTGCTAGCGGGAGGGCCACCGGGGAGCTGTTTTTT	CASSASGRATGELFF
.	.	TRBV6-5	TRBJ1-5	TGTGCCAGCAGTTACTCGATAGCCGGTCAGCCCCAGCATTTT	CASSYSIAGQPQHF
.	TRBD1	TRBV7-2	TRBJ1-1	TGTGCCAGCAGCTCAGGACAGGGATACACTGAAGCTTTCTTT	CASSSGQGYTEAFF
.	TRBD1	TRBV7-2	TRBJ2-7	TGTGCCAGCAGCTCCGGGTCAGGGACAGGGGCCACTTACGAGCAGTACTTC	CASSSGSGTGATYEQYF
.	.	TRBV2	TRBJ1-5	TGTGCCAGCAGACGGGCCGGAGGTAGCAATCAGCCCCAGCATTTT	CASRRAGGSNQPQHF
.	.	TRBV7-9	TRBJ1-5	TGTGCCAGCAGTTGGGACCGGGACATAGATCCTCAGCCCCAGCATTTT	CASSWDRDIDPQPQHF
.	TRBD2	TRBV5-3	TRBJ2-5	TGTGCCAGAAACGCGGGAGAAAGCCAAGAGACCCAGTACTTC	CARNAGESQETQYF
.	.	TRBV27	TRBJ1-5	TGTGCCAGCAGGGGCGGCAATCAGCCCCAGCATTTT	CASRGGNQPQHF
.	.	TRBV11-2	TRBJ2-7	TGTGCCAGCAGCTTAGGAGCAGGGAGCTACGAGCAGTACTTC	CASSLGAGSYEQYF
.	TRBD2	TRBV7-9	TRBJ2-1	TGTGCCAGCGGGGTAACTAGCGTTTACGTCAATGAGCAGTTCTTC	CASGVTSVYVNEQFF
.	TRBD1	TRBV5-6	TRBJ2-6	TGTGCCAGCAGCCTGGGACAGGGTCCTGGGGCCAACGTCCTGACTTTC	CASSLGQGPGANVLTF
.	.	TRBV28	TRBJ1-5	TGTGCCAGCAGTTATAGGTGGTTGGCGGATTACAATCAGCCCCAGCATTTT	CASSYRWLADYNQPQHF
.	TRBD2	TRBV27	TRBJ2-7	TGTGCCAGCAGAGTCTATCCCGGGACTAGCTCCTACGAGCAGTACTTC	CASRVYPGTSSYEQYF
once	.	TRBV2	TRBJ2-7	TGTGCCAGCAGATACGGGGCCTCCAGCTCCTACGAGCAGTACTTC	CASRYGASSSYEQYF
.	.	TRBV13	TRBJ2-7	TGTGCCAGCAGCTATCTCGGGGAGCAGTACTTC	CASSYLGEQYF
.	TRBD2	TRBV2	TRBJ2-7	TGTGCCAGCAGTGATCCGGGACTAGTCCCCTACGAGCAGTACTTC	CASSDPGLVPYEQYF
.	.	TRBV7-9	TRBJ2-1	TGTGCCAGCACTAGCGTCCATGAGCAGTTCTTC	CASTSVHEQFF
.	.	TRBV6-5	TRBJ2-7	TGTGCCAGCAGTTACACCAATAGCCAATCGGGCTACGAGCAGTACTTC	CASSYTNSQSGYEQYF
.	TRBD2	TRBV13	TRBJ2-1	TGTGCCAGCAGCTTTAGCGGGACCCCGCCCAATGAGCAGTTCTTC	CASSFSGTPPNEQFF
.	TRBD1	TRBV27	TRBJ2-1	TGTGCCAGCAGTTTATCTCGACAGGGGACGGATGAGCAGTTCTTC	CASSLSRQGTDEQFF
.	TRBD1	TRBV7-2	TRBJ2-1	TGTGCCAGCAGCTTAAAAACCCGGACAGGGGGCAATGAGCAGTTCTTC	CASSLKTRTGGNEQFF
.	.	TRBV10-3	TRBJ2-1	TGTGCCATCAGTGAAGTGGAGAGGCCCTACAATGAGCAGTTCTTC	CAISEVERPYNEQFF
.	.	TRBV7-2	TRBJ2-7	TGTGCCAGCAGCTTAGCGCAGGTTACCTACGAGCAGTACTTC	CASSLAQVTYEQYF
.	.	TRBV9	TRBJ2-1	TGTGCCAGCAGCCCCAGCGGTCTGGGGAATGAGCAGTTCTTC	CASSPSGLGNEQFF
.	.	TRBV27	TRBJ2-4	TGTGCCAGCAGTTCCGGACAGCTACTAGCCAAAAACATTCAGTACTTC	CASSSGQLLAKNIQYF
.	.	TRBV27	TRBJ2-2	.	CASSFGSGGAGELFF
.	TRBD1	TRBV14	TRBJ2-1	TGTGCCAGCAGCTCTTGGGACAGTAGATCCTACAATGAGCAGTTCTTC	CASSSWDSRSYNEQFF
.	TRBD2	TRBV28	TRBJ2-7	TGTGCCAGCAGTTTACTACTAGCGGGAGTACGAGGCGAGCAGTACTTC	CASSLLLAGVRGEQYF
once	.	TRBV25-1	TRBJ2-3	TGTGCCAGCAGTTTTTCCGAGGGGTCTGATACGCAGTATTTT	CASSFSEGSDTQYF
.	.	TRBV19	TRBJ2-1	TGTGCCAGTAATTGGGGGACTTCAAAGTTCTTC	CASNWGTSKFF
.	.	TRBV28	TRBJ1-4	TGTGCCAGCAGCATTATCCGGGACGGAGCAACTAATGAAAAACTGTTTTTT	CASSIIRDGATNEKLFF
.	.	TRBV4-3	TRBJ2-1	TGCGCCAGCAGCCAAGATAGGGGAAGCTCCTACAATGAGCAGTTCTTC	CASSQDRGSSYNEQFF
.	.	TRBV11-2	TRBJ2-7	TGTGCCAGCAGCTTAGCCAGTATCTCCTACGAGCAGTACTTC	CASSLASISYEQYF
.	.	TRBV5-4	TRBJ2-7	TGTGCCAGCAGCTTTGGACTTCCCTACGAGCAGTACTTC	CASSFGLPYEQYF
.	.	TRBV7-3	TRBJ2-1	TGTGCCAGCAGCTCCACGAACGACAATGAGCAGTTCTTC	CASSSTNDNEQFF
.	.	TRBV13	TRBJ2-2	TGTGCCAGCAGCTTAGGGGAGGTCGGGGAGCTGTTTTTT	CASSLGEVGELFF
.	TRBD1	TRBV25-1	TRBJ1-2	TGTGCCAGCAGGGGACAGGTTACTAACTATGGCTACACCTTC	CASRGQVTNYGYTF
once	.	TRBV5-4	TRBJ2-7	TGTGCCAGCAGCCTGGGGTCGGGGCTTGGATACGAGCAGTACTTC	CASSLGSGLGYEQYF
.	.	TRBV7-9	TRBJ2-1	TGTGCCAGCAGCTCTAAACAGGGAAGATCGATCAATGAGCAGTTCTTC	CASSSKQGRSINEQFF
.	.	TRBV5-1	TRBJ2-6	TGCGCCAGCAACTTGGCAGCCGACTCTGGGGCCAACGTCCTGACTTTC	CASNLAADSGANVLTF